Here is one TCR beta chain with its context. This specimen comes from a study of shared clonotypes between healthy human individuals. Naive CD8 isolation took CD45RO-negative cells positively selected for CCR7 and excluded terminally differentiated effector memory CD45RA+ cells. Sequencing used immunoSEQ multiplex PCR; TCRdb keeps in-frame clones, though not all of them. The repertoire has 1.5 million to 2.5 million clones, just under 95% of them found once; the top ten carry roughly 1%. Germline CDR1 reads SGHAT; CDR2 reads FQNNGV. V lost 3 bases and J lost 3, with 10 bases in between. CDR3 size: 14 residues.

The source is a man in his late teens or twenties in good health. The chain is built from TRBV11-2 and TRBJ2-3; D gene unclear. Sequenced: naive CD8+ T cells sorted from blood. The CDR3 DNA reads TGTGCCAGCAGCTTTGTGGGGTATACAGATACGCAGTATTTT. Translation gives CASSFVGYTDTQYF.